This T cell receptor (beta chain) originates from a study of post-analysis software for immune sequencing data. Study-wide results and caveats: Five TRBV segments, including TRBV5-6, TRBV5-1 and TRBV20-1, were more frequent in patients than controls. Samples made in the same batch grouped tightly together by F measure. Relative to controls, patients with multiple sclerosis showed significantly lower normalized Chao1 diversity.

The germline gives CDR1 SGHRS, CDR2 YFSETQ. CDR3 length: 15 residues. V lost 4 bases and J 0 bases, leaving 14 bases between the germline ends. As to this clonotype: Its cognate antigen is unknown.

The TCR beta cDNA libraries carried unique molecular identifiers. A single record per CDR3 protein comes from TCRdb applying MiXCR to the PCR reads. The table has hundreds of thousands of distinct CDR3 sequences, around 40% seen once. V and J are TRBV5-1 and TRBJ2-7; D may correspond to TRBD1 or TRBD2 (6 bases each). The sample comprised blood. The receptor was derived from a girl aged 10 to 17 with multiple sclerosis. The CDR3 loop is CASSAPGALSYEQYF. The CDR3 DNA reads TGCGCCAGCAGCGCACCGGGGGCCCTCTCCTACGAGCAGTACTTC.